Given below is one TCR beta chain in context. This record belongs to a study of T cell repertoires in cytomegalovirus infection. TCRdb fed the reads into MiXCR, producing one record per CDR3 protein. This table has roughly 250,000 distinct CDR3 sequences, about 12% appearing once. The CDR3 is made up of 15 amino acids. Trimming stripped 0 bases from V and 5 bases from J, with 10 bases between. Germline-derived CDR1 and CDR2 are LGHDT and YNNKEL (reference sequence). Sequencing was done on a sample of PBMCs. This sequence was found in a human donor in good health (CMV status not recorded). Some clones in this sample may be carry-over from other donors' samples. This chain joins TRBV3-1 and TRBJ1-4; D unresolved. As DNA, the CDR3 is TGTGCCAGCAGCCAAGATCTCGCCGGGAATGAAAAACTGTTTTTT. Protein: CASSQDLAGNEKLFF.